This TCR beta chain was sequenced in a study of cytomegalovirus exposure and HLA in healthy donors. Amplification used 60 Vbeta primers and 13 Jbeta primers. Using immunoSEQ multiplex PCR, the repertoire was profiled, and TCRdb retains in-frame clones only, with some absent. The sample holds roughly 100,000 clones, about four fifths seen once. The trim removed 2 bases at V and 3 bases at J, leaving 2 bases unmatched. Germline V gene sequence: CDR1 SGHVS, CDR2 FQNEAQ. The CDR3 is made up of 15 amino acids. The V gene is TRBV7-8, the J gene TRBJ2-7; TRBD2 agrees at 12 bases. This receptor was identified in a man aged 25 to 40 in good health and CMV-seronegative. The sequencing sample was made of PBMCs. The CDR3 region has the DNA TGTGCCAGCAGCTTACTACTAGCGGGGGGCTACGAGCAGTACTTC. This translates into CASSLLLAGGYEQYF. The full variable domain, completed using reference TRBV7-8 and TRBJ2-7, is GAGVSQSPRYKVAKRGQDVALRCDPISGHVSLFWYQQALGQGPEFLTYFQNEAQLDKSGLPSDRFFAERPEGSVSTLKIQRTQQEDSAVYLCASSLLLAGGYEQYFGPGTRLTVT.